The 30 T cell receptor beta chains below were found in one sample sequenced in a study of T cells in Graves' hyperthyroidism and ophthalmopathy. The source material, RNA transcripts, was used to amplify TCR beta CDR3 regions. With the HTBI primer set, the TCR CDR3 went through a first round of RT-PCR. TCRdb re-called the multiplex PCR reads with MiXCR, one entry per CDR3 protein. Of around 450,000 distinct CDR3 sequences listed, approximately 15% are singletons. Sequenced material: blood. Receptors were obtained from a woman between 18 and 29 years old with Graves' hyperthyroidism.

This clonotype was picked up many times. J is TRBJ1-1 and V is TRBV20-1, with unresolved D. Germline CDR1 is DFQATT and CDR2 is SNEGSKA (reference sequence). The CDR3 spans 13 residues. The V end lost 0 bases, the J end lost 1 base, and 6 bases lay between the germline ends. The CDR3 DNA reads TGCAGTGCTAGAGATAGACAGAACACTGAAGCTTTCTTT. It encodes CSARDRQNTEAFF.

The chain combines TRBV12-3 or TRBV12-4 with TRBJ1-3; D is ambiguous. V was trimmed by 4 bases and J by 3 bases, leaving 13 bases between them. The CDR3 covers 15 residues. The CDR3 nucleotides read TGTGCCAGCAGTTACCGCACAAGATATGGAAACACCATATATTTT. Translating gives CASSYRTRYGNTIYF.

The chain has TRBV7-2 and TRBJ1-5; D may be TRBD1 (6 bases). Per germline, CDR1 SGHTA and CDR2 FQGNSA. This CDR3 comprises 12 residues. V was clipped by 4 bases and J by 11 bases, with 12 bases between them. This CDR3 reads CASSSNREAQHF. CDR3 DNA: TGTGCCAGCAGCTCGAACAGGGAAGCCCAGCATTTT.

The genes are TRBV3-1 and TRBJ1-2; 8 bases align to TRBD1. The CDR3 has 12 amino acids. Germline V gene sequence: CDR1 LGHDT, CDR2 YNNKEL (reference sequence). Trimming at V came to 6 bases and at J to 8 bases, leaving 5 bases not matched to a gene. The DNA for the CDR3 is TGTGCCAGCAGAGCAGGGGGCACGGGCTACACCTTC. Translation gives CASRAGGTGYTF.

This clonotype was picked up many times. The chain joins TRBV6-1 to TRBJ2-7; 7 bases match TRBD1. The length of the CDR3 is 16 residues. Unmatched junction bases numbered 15, after V lost 5 bases and J lost 5 bases. Germline loops: CDR1 MNHNS, CDR2 SASEGT. The CDR3 sequence is CASSPGDRGRFHEQYF. The CDR3 DNA follows: TGTGCCAGCAGTCCCGGGGACAGAGGAAGGTTCCACGAGCAGTACTTC.

This clonotype has ten or more counts. The rearrangement links TRBV20-1 to TRBJ2-5; D gene unclear. V lost 1 base, J lost 1 base, and 10 bases lay in between. The length of the CDR3 is 14 residues. Germline loops: CDR1 DFQATT, CDR2 SNEGSKA (reference sequence). Here the CDR3 DNA reads TGCAGTGCTAGAGTACAGCGAACCCAAGAGACCCAGTACTTC. It yields the protein CSARVQRTQETQYF.

The chain carries TRBV5-1 and TRBJ2-7; D might be TRBD2 (6 bases). This CDR3 is 14 amino acids long. Trimming shortened V by 1 base and J by 6 bases, and 14 bases separated the two germline ends. Germline V gives CDR1 SGHRS, CDR2 YFSETQ. CDR3 region: CASSLRSQGGEQYF. The CDR3 region has the DNA TGCGCCAGCAGCTTGAGGAGCCAGGGAGGCGAGCAGTACTTC.

V and J are TRBV6-2 or TRBV6-3 and TRBJ2-2; perhaps TRBD1 as D (5 bases). Germline CDR1 MNHEY, CDR2 SVGEGT. V lost 3 bases and J lost 1, with 9 bases in between. This CDR3 spans 15 amino acids. CDR3 DNA sequence: TGTGCCAGCAGTTATGTCAGGGAGAACACCGGGGAGCTGTTTTTT. Its translation is CASSYVRENTGELFF.

The chain has TRBV30 and TRBJ2-1; TRBD1 aligns across 8 bases. The CDR3 is 13 residues long. CDR1 is GTSNPN and CDR2 is SVGIG in the germline V gene (reference sequence). The V and J ends lost 2 bases and 6 bases, in that order; junction bases with no gene match: 3. CDR3 coding DNA: TGTGCCTGGAGTACAGGACAGGGCAATGAGCAGTTCTTC. Protein product: CAWSTGQGNEQFF.

This clonotype has only a few counts. V gene TRBV5-6 combines with J gene TRBJ2-7; the D gene is possibly TRBD1 (5 bases). From germline, CDR1 is SGHDT and CDR2 YYEEEE. V dropped 3 bases and J dropped 5 bases, with 12 bases sitting between them. CDR3 length: 13 amino acids. The CDR3 loop reads CASSYRQSDEQYF. CDR3 DNA sequence: TGTGCCAGCAGCTATAGACAGTCCGACGAGCAGTACTTC.

This clonotype was counted at least ten times. The chain links TRBV7-3 to TRBJ2-1, with 7 bases that match TRBD2. The CDR3 contains 15 residues. Losses at the gene ends were 5 bases for V and 2 bases for J; bases not matched to a gene: 6. The germline gives CDR1 SGHTA, CDR2 FQGTGA. The CDR3 spells CASSLSGVPYNEQFF. Written as DNA, the CDR3 is TGTGCCAGCAGCCTCAGCGGGGTACCCTACAATGAGCAGTTCTTC.

This clonotype came up a few times. The V call is TRBV10-3, the J call TRBJ1-1; perhaps TRBD1 as D (6 bases). The CDR3 contains 15 residues. The germline V gene encodes CDR1 ENHRY and CDR2 SYGVKD. With 2 bases removed from V and 4 bases from J, the gap between germline ends came to 14 bases. The CDR3 bases are TGTGCCATCAGTGAGAGGGACATATCGGGCACTGAAGCTTTCTTT. Protein product: CAISERDISGTEAFF.

This clonotype occurred a few times. V and J are TRBV27 and TRBJ2-3; 13 bases align to TRBD2. V gave up 5 bases and J gave up 12 bases; unmatched junction bases: 8. CDR1 MNHEY and CDR2 SMNVEV come from the germline V gene (reference sequence). CDR3 length: 14 amino acids. CDR3 in DNA: TGTGCCAGCAGTCAGACTAGCGGGAGGCCCTTCCAGTATTTT. It encodes CASSQTSGRPFQYF.

The sample holds many counts of this clonotype. The chain employs TRBV12-3 or TRBV12-4 and TRBJ1-3; D is unresolved. V was shortened by 10 bases and J by 3 bases, with 19 bases between the two germline ends. The CDR3 covers 15 residues. The CDR3 region has the DNA TGTGCCACCGCGCCGGTTGGGCTAGGTGGAAACACCATATATTTT. Protein: CATAPVGLGGNTIYF.

The rearrangement uses TRBV18 and TRBJ2-2; D is unclear. V was clipped by 0 bases and J by 1 base, with 12 bases between them. Looked up from germline, CDR1 is KGHSH and CDR2 is LQKENI. This CDR3 is 17 amino acids long. CDR3 nucleotide sequence: TGTGCCAGCTCACCACCTAAAGGACCCATGAACACCGGGGAGCTGTTTTTT. Translation gives CASSPPKGPMNTGELFF.

This clonotype was detected many times. V is TRBV28 and J is TRBJ2-5; possible D gene TRBD2, 6 bases. Germline-derived CDR1 and CDR2 are MDHEN and SYDVKM. CDR3 length equals 15 residues. Trimming shortened V by 3 bases and J by 5 bases, and 16 bases separated the two germline ends. The CDR3 sequence is CASSFPRRGGETQYF. The CDR3 DNA is TGTGCCAGCAGTTTCCCTAGACGTGGGGGGGAGACCCAGTACTTC.

This chain connects TRBV6-1 to TRBJ2-3; 11 positions match TRBD2. After removal of 5 bases from V and 2 bases from J, the junction contained 9 bases not matched to a gene. CDR1 and CDR2 from the germline V gene are MNHNS and SASEGT. The CDR3 extends over 17 amino acids. DNA for the CDR3: TGTGCCAGCAGTCCGTCTAGCGGGGGGATTTACACAGATACGCAGTATTTT. It specifies CASSPSSGGIYTDTQYF.

CDR3 DNA: TGTGCCAGCAGCGCCCGGGTCTCCTACAATGAGCAGTTCTTC. Protein product: CASSARVSYNEQFF. This rearrangement joins TRBV9 to TRBJ2-1; no reliable D call. The CDR3 sequence is 14 residues long. With 3 bases removed from V and 0 bases from J, the gap between germline ends came to 7 bases. The germline gives CDR1 SGDLS, CDR2 YYNGEE.

In this sample, this clonotype turned up many times. V gene TRBV12-3 or TRBV12-4 combines with J gene TRBJ1-5; the match to TRBD1 covers 8 bases. The CDR3 loop spans 15 amino acids. The V gene end was trimmed by 5 bases and the J gene end by 2 bases; junction bases not matched to a gene: 5. The CDR3 protein is CASSTRGRGNQPQHF. The DNA of the CDR3 is TGTGCCAGCAGTACCAGGGGGCGAGGCAATCAGCCCCAGCATTTT.

In this sample, this clonotype turned up a few times. The CDR3: CSAALQGLHEQFF. CDR3 nucleotide sequence: TGCAGCGCCGCTCTACAAGGTTTGCATGAGCAGTTCTTC. The J gene is TRBJ2-1, the V gene TRBV29-1; no definite D call. Trimming shortened V by 7 bases and J by 8 bases, and 18 bases separated the two germline ends. Germline V lookup: CDR1 SQVTM, CDR2 ANQGSEA. This CDR3 has 13 amino acids.

Ten or more counts support this clonotype. The chain joins TRBV18 to TRBJ1-1, with unresolved D. The CDR3 covers 13 residues. V lost 4 bases to trimming and J lost 6 bases, with 12 bases between them. The germline gives CDR1 KGHSH, CDR2 LQKENI. The CDR3 is CASSHGGDAEAFF. The CDR3 nucleotides are TGTGCCAGCTCACACGGCGGGGATGCTGAAGCTTTCTTT.

This clonotype has a handful of counts. This rearrangement joins TRBV10-3 to TRBJ1-1; D is possibly TRBD1 (5 bases). Germline values: CDR1 ENHRY, CDR2 SYGVKD. The ends were cut back, 6 bases at V and 4 bases at J, with 15 bases in the middle. This CDR3 has 14 residues. The CDR3 DNA sequence: TGTGCCATCAGCCCAGTGGGGGAGTCCACTGAAGCTTTCTTT. It codes for CAISPVGESTEAFF.

A note on this clonotype: A much larger clonotype is one base distant, so this may be a read error. The chain recombines TRBV3-1 with TRBJ1-3; maybe TRBD1 (5 bases). Germline V gene sequence: CDR1 LGHDT, CDR2 YNNKEL (reference sequence). CDR3 length equals 15 residues. Written as DNA, the CDR3 is TGTGCCAGCAGCCGCTGGAGGGGTGCCGGAAACACCGTATATTTT. Translated, it gives CASSRWRGAGNTVYF.

This clonotype was observed a few times. The CDR3 DNA reads TGCGCCAGCAGCTCCCGACAGTACAATTGCGAGCAGTACTTC. This translates into CASSSRQYNCEQYF. The chain recombines TRBV5-1 with TRBJ2-7; D might be TRBD1 (5 bases). Germline V gene lookup returns CDR1 SGHRS and CDR2 YFSETQ. This CDR3 is built from 14 residues. Trimming stripped 3 bases from V and 6 bases from J, with 16 bases between.

The rearrangement joins TRBV12-3 or TRBV12-4 to TRBJ2-7, with TRBD2 as a possible D gene (5 bases). The CDR3 is made up of 12 amino acids. Trimming removed 9 bases from V and 4 bases from J, with 13 bases in between. CDR3 nucleotide sequence: TGTGCCAGTACGCGTCGGGGTTACGAGCAGTACTTC. This gives the protein CASTRRGYEQYF.

This clonotype was observed a handful of times. The chain is built from TRBV7-9 and TRBJ2-3; maybe TRBD2 (5 bases). With 6 bases removed from V and 2 bases from J, the gap between germline ends came to 18 bases. The germline V gene encodes CDR1 SEHNR and CDR2 FQNEAQ (reference sequence). This CDR3 spans 16 amino acids. CDR3 region: CASRDGRTGPTDTQYF. Here the CDR3 DNA reads TGTGCCAGCAGGGACGGCAGGACTGGACCCACAGATACGCAGTATTTT.

This clonotype was counted a few times. V is TRBV5-1 and J is TRBJ1-6, with D tentatively TRBD1 (6 bases). Trimming cost V 3 bases and J 0 bases, with 13 bases left between them. This CDR3 has 17 residues. CDR1 is SGHRS, CDR2 YFSETQ, per germline. This CDR3 is CASSWTQGGSYNSPLHF. The CDR3 nucleotides are TGCGCCAGCAGCTGGACACAGGGAGGCTCCTATAATTCACCCCTCCACTTT.

Comments on this clonotype: Possible read error: a much larger clone is one base away. J is TRBJ2-1 and V is TRBV20-1; TRBD2 matches 7 bases. With 6 bases clipped from V and 10 bases from J, the junction kept 12 bases outside the gene matches. The CDR3 consists of 13 residues. Germline lookup yields CDR1 DFQATT and CDR2 SNEGSKA (reference sequence). In nucleotides, the CDR3 is TGCAGTGCCTCTGGGGGGGGGTTTTACGAGCAGTTCTTC. Its protein is CSASGGGFYEQFF.

The chain carries TRBV28 and TRBJ2-3, with TRBD1 identical over 8 bases. Germline assignment: CDR1 MDHEN and CDR2 SYDVKM. This CDR3 region has 12 residues. Germline trimming cut 8 bases from V and 9 bases from J; bases unmatched to any gene: 7. Written as DNA, the CDR3 is TGTGCCAGCCGTACCGGGACAGGCACGCAGTATTTT. It translates to CASRTGTGTQYF.

This clonotype was seen more than once but under ten times. Since a much larger clone is just one base distant, this may be a read error. V and J are TRBV28 and TRBJ2-3, with TRBD2 as a possible D gene (6 bases). Germline V gene lookup returns CDR1 MDHEN and CDR2 SYDVKM. V was cut by 7 bases and J by 3 bases, with 14 bases left in between. CDR3 length equals 14 residues. DNA of the CDR3: TGTGCCAGCATCCTAGTGGGAGGTACAGATACGCAGTATTTT. Translation gives CASILVGGTDTQYF.